Presented here are 14 T cell receptor beta chains from one specimen sequenced in a study of tissue T cells after allogeneic stem cell transplantation. As to time point: mouse harvest day 14 after allogeneic transplant. Tail vein injection delivered 10^7 T-cell-depleted bone marrow cells and 10^6 splenic CD5+ T cells. Sequenced by immunoSEQ multiplex PCR; TCRdb stores in-frame clones only, minus some. The data show about 1,700 clones, 50% seen once. The sequenced sample consisted of gut tissue. The receptors originated from a female BALB/c mouse given C57BL/6 T cells with graft-versus-host disease after an allogeneic hematopoietic cell transplant.

This clone occurred a few times. Gene names denote mouse genes. From the germline J gene comes the end of the CDR3, since the read stops 1 residue before it. The chain recombines TRBV3 with TRBJ1-1, with 7 bases fitting TRBD1. The J segment lost 4 bases and the V segment lost 2 bases, leaving 4 bases of the junction unmatched. CDR3 length equals 14 residues. The germline V gene has CDR1 SNHLY and CDR2 FYNGKV (reference sequence). CDR3 sequence: CASSLKGAGTEVFF. The CDR3 bases that were read are TGTGCCAGCAGCTTAAAGGGGGCGGGCACAGAAGTCTTC.

About this clone itself: Germline and genes here are mouse. With the read ending 1 residue before the CDR3 end, the germline J gene is used to fill in that end. This chain joins TRBV12-2 and TRBJ2-4; D unresolved. Germline V lookup: CDR1 SGHLS, CDR2 HYDKME. The V end lost 2 bases, the J end lost 0 bases, and 2 bases lay between the germline ends. The CDR3 consists of 12 residues. The covered CDR3 bases are TGTGCCAGCTCTCCTAGTCAAAACACCTTGTAC. Translated: CASSPSQNTLY. The CDR3 as a whole reads CASSPSQNTLYF. The full variable domain, with the rest looked up from reference TRBV12-2 and TRBJ2-4, is NSGVVQSPRYIIKGKGERSILKCIPISGHLSVAWYQQTQGQELKFFIQHYDKMERDKGNLPSRFSVQQFDDYHSEMNMSALELEDSAVYFCASSPSQNTLYFGAGTRLSVL.

Concerning this clone: Gene names denote mouse genes. The read ends 1 residue shy of where the CDR3 ends; the end is completed using the germline J gene. J is TRBJ2-4 and V is TRBV19, with 7 nucleotides matching TRBD1. CDR1 and CDR2 from the germline V gene are FNHDT and SITEND (reference sequence). This CDR3 has 13 amino acids. V dropped 5 bases and J dropped 3; count of bases not matched to a gene: 3. The chain's CDR3 is CASRRQGQNTLYF. CDR3 DNA (partial): TGTGCCAGCAGGAGACAGGGCCAAAACACCTTGTAC.

With regard to this clone: Gene names and germline refer to mouse. The sequence runs out 1 residue before the end of the CDR3; the remainder is reconstructed from the germline J gene. The V call is TRBV3, the J call TRBJ2-2; 9 bases fit TRBD2. The trim removed 5 bases at V and 1 base at J, leaving 2 bases unmatched. This CDR3 region has 15 residues. Germline V gives CDR1 SNHLY, CDR2 FYNGKV (reference sequence). Partial CDR3 DNA: TGTGCCAGCAGCCAGACTGGGGGAAACACCGGGCAGCTCTAC. Translated: CASSQTGGNTGQLY. The full CDR3 protein reads CASSQTGGNTGQLYF.

Worth noting for this clone: Gene names refer to mouse genes. CDR3 loop: CASSRSLGGGDTQYF. The CDR3 DNA, read in part, is TGTGCAAGCAGCCGTTCTCTGGGGGGCGGAGACACCCAGTAC. The V and J genes are TRBV16 and TRBJ2-5; TRBD2 agrees at 8 bases. Sequencing ends 1 residue short of the CDR3 end; the germline J gene provides the rest. Germline trimming cut 5 bases from V and 5 bases from J; bases unmatched to any gene: 9. This CDR3 is 15 amino acids long. Germline V gene data show CDR1 as SGHSA and CDR2 as FRNQAP.

Details on this clone: Gene labels here are mouse ones. The read stops 1 residue short of the end of the CDR3; the missing end is completed from the germline J gene. The chain links TRBV26 to TRBJ1-3; the D gene is possibly TRBD1 (6 bases). V was shortened by 2 bases and J by 4 bases, with 9 bases between the two germline ends. This CDR3 is built from 14 residues. Germline CDR1 KGHPV, CDR2 FQNQEV (reference sequence). CDR3 sequence reads: CASSLTGRGNTLYF. The CDR3 DNA, read in part, is TGTGCCAGCAGTCTGACAGGGCGGGGAAATACGCTCTAT.

As concerns this clone: Mouse germline and gene names are used. Read coverage stops 1 residue before the CDR3 terminus; the germline J gene supplies the remainder. The chain recombines TRBV3 with TRBJ2-4; D gene unclear. V lost 5 bases and J lost 0, with 6 bases in between. This CDR3 is built from 13 residues. Germline loops: CDR1 SNHLY, CDR2 FYNGKV (reference sequence). The CDR3 spells CASSPTSQNTLYF. Incomplete CDR3 DNA: TGTGCCAGCAGCCCGACAAGTCAAAACACCTTGTAC.

Points on this clone: Gene names denote mouse genes. With the read ending 1 residue before the CDR3 end, the germline J gene is used to fill in that end. The chain employs TRBV16 and TRBJ2-1; D is unresolved. Germline V gene sequence: CDR1 SGHSA, CDR2 FRNQAP. This CDR3 spans 12 amino acids. Trimming pared 4 bases from V and 7 bases from J, leaving 8 bases between. The CDR3 here is CASSSLWAEQFF. CDR3 DNA (partial): TGTGCAAGCAGCTCTCTATGGGCTGAGCAGTTC.

In its sample, this clone is large. The genes and germline here are from mouse. The sequence runs out 1 residue before the end of the CDR3; the remainder is reconstructed from the germline J gene. The chain recombines TRBV13-3 with TRBJ1-3; D remains unclear. Looked up from germline, CDR1 is NNHDY and CDR2 is SYVADS. The V and J ends lost 0 bases and 2 bases respectively, with 0 bases between them. The CDR3 is 12 amino acids. CDR3 sequence reads: CASSDAGNTLYF. The CDR3 DNA, read in part, is TGTGCCAGCAGTGATGCTGGAAATACGCTCTAT. The full variable domain, in which reference TRBV13-3 and TRBJ1-3 provide the parts outside the CDR3, is EAAVTQSPRSKVAVTGGKVTLSCHQTNNHDYMYWYRQDTGHGLRLIHYSYVADSTEKGDIPDGYKASRPSQENFSLILELASLSQTAVYFCASSDAGNTLYFGEGSRLIVV.

By sample fraction, this clone is large (0.1 to 1%). Each gene name is a mouse one. The CDR3 here is CASSFRRGEQYF. CDR3 DNA (partial): TGTGCAAGCAGCTTCCGGAGGGGTGAACAGTAC. The chain has TRBV16 and TRBJ2-7; possible D gene TRBD1, 5 bases. The read gets to within 1 residue of the CDR3 end, and the germline J gene fills in the rest. CDR1 is SGHSA and CDR2 is FRNQAP in the germline V gene. Trimming left V 3 bases short and J 6 bases short, with 9 bases between. The CDR3 consists of 12 residues.

In this sample, this clone is large (0.1 to 1%). Genes here carry mouse names. The CDR3 extends 1 residue past the end of the read, so its final part is completed from the germline J gene. The chain uses TRBV12-1 and TRBJ2-7; D is ambiguous. With 0 bases removed from V and 0 bases from J, the gap between germline ends came to 5 bases. The germline V gene has CDR1 SGHSN and CDR2 HYEKVE. This CDR3 comprises 13 residues. The CDR3 region is CASSLWVSYEQYF. CDR3 DNA, as far as it was read: TGTGCCAGCTCTCTCTGGGTCTCCTATGAACAGTAC.

About this clone itself: The gene names here belong to mouse. The read gets to within 1 residue of the CDR3 end, and the germline J gene fills in the rest. The chain couples TRBV2 to TRBJ1-4; TRBD1 is a possible D gene (5 bases). V shed 9 bases and J shed 1 base, with 12 bases lying between them. From germline, CDR1 is LGHNA and CDR2 YSYQKL. The CDR3 loop spans 14 amino acids. The CDR3 region is CASTTGGSNERLFF. The DNA read from the CDR3 is TGTGCCAGTACAACCGGGGGTTCCAACGAAAGATTATTT.

This clone was picked up a small number of times. The gene names here belong to mouse. The read stops 1 residue short of the end of the CDR3; the missing end is completed from the germline J gene. The chain links TRBV13-1 to TRBJ1-1; maybe TRBD1 (5 bases). The CDR3 is made up of 15 amino acids. Germline values: CDR1 NSHNY, CDR2 SYGAGN. With 1 base removed from V and 1 base from J, the gap between germline ends came to 11 bases. The CDR3 sequence: CASSDPREANTEVFF. The sequenced CDR3 bases are TGTGCCAGCAGTGATCCCAGGGAGGCGAACACAGAAGTCTTC.

About this clone: Sequence at one end of the junction differs from germline and may be a read error. Gene labels here are mouse ones. The CDR3 is cut off 1 residue early in the read; its end comes from the germline J gene. V gene TRBV3 combines with J gene TRBJ2-4; D call uncertain. This CDR3 contains 14 residues. Germline assignment: CDR1 SNHLY and CDR2 FYNGKV (reference sequence). The CDR3 spells CASSLRQSQSTLYF. The covered CDR3 bases are TGTGCCAGCAGCTTAAGGCAAAGTCAAAGCACCTTGTAC.